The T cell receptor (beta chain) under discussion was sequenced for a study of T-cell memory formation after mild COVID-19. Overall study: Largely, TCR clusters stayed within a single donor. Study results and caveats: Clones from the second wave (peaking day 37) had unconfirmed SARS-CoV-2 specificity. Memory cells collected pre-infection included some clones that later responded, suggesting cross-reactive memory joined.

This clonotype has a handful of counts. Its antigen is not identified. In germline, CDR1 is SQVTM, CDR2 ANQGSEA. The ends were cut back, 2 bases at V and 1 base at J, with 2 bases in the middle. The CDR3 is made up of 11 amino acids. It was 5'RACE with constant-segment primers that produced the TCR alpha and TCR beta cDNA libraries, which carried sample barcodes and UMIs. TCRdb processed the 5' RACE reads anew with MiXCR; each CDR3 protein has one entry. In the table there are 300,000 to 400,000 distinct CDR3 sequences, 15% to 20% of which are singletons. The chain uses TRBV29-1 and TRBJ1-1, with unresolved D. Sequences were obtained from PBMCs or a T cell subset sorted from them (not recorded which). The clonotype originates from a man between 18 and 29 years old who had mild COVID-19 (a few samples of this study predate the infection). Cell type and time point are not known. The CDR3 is CSVEKNTEAFF. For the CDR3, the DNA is TGCAGCGTTGAAAAGAACACTGAAGCTTTCTTT.